The 29 T cell receptor beta chains in this list originate from one sample, sequenced in a study of cytomegalovirus exposure and HLA in healthy donors (dated by TCRdb to the late 2010s). Library preparation employed the immunoSEQ multiplex PCR assay. For the multiplex PCR, a mixture combining 60 forward primers for TCR Vbeta segments and 13 reverse primers for TCR Jbeta segments was used. TCRdb's version of the immuneACCESS table is confined to in-frame rearrangements and falls short of the full clone set. An unresolved V gene accounts for under half of the shortfall where checked; the remainder is of unknown origin. This sample gives about 130,000 clones in total; roughly four fifths of them show up just once. The ten largest clones capture approximately 2% of the sample. The specimen was PBMCs. All receptors derive from a man in his fifties or sixties in good health and CMV-seronegative.

The table lists this clone with a few counts. The chain employs TRBV5-6 and TRBJ1-2; the D gene is possibly TRBD1 (6 bases). The CDR3 loop spans 13 amino acids. Trimming pared 4 bases from V and 7 bases from J, leaving 14 bases between. Per germline, CDR1 SGHDT and CDR2 YYEEEE. The CDR3 nucleotides read TGTGCCAGCAGCCCTGCAGGGGCCGGTGGCTACACCTTC. Translating it yields CASSPAGAGGYTF.

V is TRBV5-8 and J is TRBJ2-7, with unresolved D. V was shortened by 7 bases and J by 2 bases, with 10 bases between the two germline ends. Looked up from germline, CDR1 is SGHTS and CDR2 is YDEGEE. CDR3 length: 12 amino acids. CDR3 DNA sequence: TGTGCCAGCCTGCGTGGAGCCTACGAGCAGTACTTC. It translates to CASLRGAYEQYF. Looking up the rest from reference TRBV5-8 and TRBJ2-7 gives the full variable domain: EAGVTQSPTHLIKTRGQQATLRCSPISGHTSVYWYQQALGLGLQFLLWYDEGEERNRGNFPPRFSGRQFPNYSSELNVNALELEDSALYLCASLRGAYEQYFGPGTRLTVT.

The sample holds a few counts of this clone. The rearrangement links TRBV7-9 to TRBJ2-2, with D possibly being TRBD1 (6 bases). Deletions cut 6 bases from V and 3 bases from J, with 17 bases between. In germline, CDR1 is SEHNR, CDR2 FQNEAQ (reference sequence). The CDR3 is 16 residues long. The CDR3 DNA is TGTGCCAGCAGTCACGGACAGTTGGGGGACACCGGGGAGCTGTTTTTT. Translated, it gives CASSHGQLGDTGELFF.

CDR3 region: CASSLGQGAYEQYF. Written as DNA, the CDR3 is TGTGCCAGCAGCTTAGGACAGGGGGCCTACGAGCAGTACTTC. V usage is TRBV5-6 and J usage is TRBJ2-7; TRBD1 agrees at 10 bases. Looked up from germline, CDR1 is SGHDT and CDR2 is YYEEEE. CDR3 length: 14 residues. Germline trimming cut 2 bases from V and 2 bases from J; bases unmatched to any gene: 1.

The rearrangement links TRBV5-1 to TRBJ2-2; weak D call: TRBD2 (6 bases). Between the trimmed V and J ends, which lost 4 bases and 1 base, there was a span of 14 bases. The CDR3 contains 16 residues. CDR1 and CDR2 from the germline V gene are SGHRS and YFSETQ. CDR3 protein: CASSATGGVNTGELFF. The CDR3 region has the DNA TGCGCCAGCAGCGCAACCGGGGGAGTGAACACCGGGGAGCTGTTTTTT.

This clone was seen just once. V gene TRBV5-6 combines with J gene TRBJ1-4, with D uncertain. The CDR3 length is 13 residues. Trimming stripped 4 bases from V and 4 bases from J, with 8 bases between. CDR1 and CDR2 from the germline V gene are SGHDT and YYEEEE. The CDR3 region is CASSPTGNEKLFF. The CDR3 nucleotides are TGTGCCAGCAGCCCGACGGGTAATGAAAAACTGTTTTTT.

The J gene is TRBJ1-2, the V gene TRBV6-9; the D is unclear. Germline values: CDR1 MNHGY, CDR2 SVAAGI. Trimming took 8 bases from V and 1 from J, leaving 17 bases between them. The CDR3 extends over 15 amino acids. CDR3 in DNA: TGTGCCAGCCTCATTTATCAGAATCATAACTATGGCTACACCTTC. Translating gives CASLIYQNHNYGYTF.

The chain has TRBV4-1 and TRBJ1-2; perhaps TRBD1 as D (6 bases). Germline lookup yields CDR1 MGHRA and CDR2 YSYEKL. This CDR3 comprises 15 residues. V dropped 1 base and J dropped 0 bases, with 9 bases sitting between them. The CDR3 coding sequence is TGCGCCAGCAGCCAAGCGGACAGAGCTAACTATGGCTACACCTTC. Translation gives CASSQADRANYGYTF.

The rearrangement links TRBV7-8 to TRBJ1-2; D might be TRBD1 (5 bases). Germline CDR1 is SGHVS and CDR2 is FQNEAQ. This CDR3 region has 12 residues. The V end was cut by 3 bases, the J end by 6 bases, with 8 bases between. The CDR3 nucleotides are TGTGCCAGCAGCTTGACGGGGGATGGCTACACCTTC. It encodes CASSLTGDGYTF.

The chain couples TRBV27 to TRBJ2-7; 7 bases are shared with TRBD1. The CDR3 length is 14 residues. Trimming cost V 5 bases and J 3 bases; bases outside gene matches: 7. In germline, CDR1 is MNHEY, CDR2 SMNVEV (reference sequence). CDR3 sequence reads: CASSPLGTVYEQYV. In DNA, the CDR3 is TGTGCCAGCAGTCCCCTCGGGACAGTCTACGAGCAGTACGTC.

There are a few counts of this clone. The V and J genes are TRBV7-2 and TRBJ1-1, with D possibly TRBD1 on 5 matching bases. The germline V and J ends were trimmed by 5 bases and 5 bases, with 15 bases remaining between them. This CDR3 contains 14 residues. Germline V CDR1 and CDR2: SGHTA, FQGNSA. The DNA of the CDR3 is TGTGCCAGCAGCCGGACGGGGGGTGTGACTGAAGCTTTCTTT. As protein: CASSRTGGVTEAFF.

This chain links TRBV2 with TRBJ1-2; 7 bases match TRBD1. Germline CDR1 reads SNHLY; CDR2 reads FYNNEI. After removal of 7 bases from V and 12 bases from J, the junction contained 14 bases not matched to a gene. The CDR3 contains 13 residues. Here the CDR3 reads CASTTGTEDRHTF. The CDR3 DNA sequence: TGTGCCAGCACAACCGGGACAGAAGATCGCCACACCTTC.

The table lists this clone with a few counts. The chain links TRBV30 to TRBJ2-3, with unresolved D. V lost 0 bases and J lost 3, with 13 bases in between. Per the germline V gene, CDR1 is GTSNPN and CDR2 is SVGIG (reference sequence). The CDR3 runs 15 residues. The CDR3 DNA reads as TGTGCCTGGAGTGTTCGTGGTAGCATTACAGATACGCAGTATTTT. Protein: CAWSVRGSITDTQYF. The whole variable domain, filled in from reference TRBV30 and TRBJ2-3, reads SQTIHQWPATLVQPVGSPLSLECTVEGTSNPNLYWYRQAAGRGLQLLFYSVGIGQISSEVPQNLSASRPQDRQFILSSKKLLLSDSGFYLCAWSVRGSITDTQYFGPGTRLTVL.

This chain uses TRBV4-1 with TRBJ2-3, with 10 bases that match TRBD1. Germline values: CDR1 MGHRA, CDR2 YSYEKL. The ends lost 0 bases at V and 4 bases at J; junction bases unmatched: 7. The CDR3 length is 17 residues. The CDR3 coding sequence is TGCGCCAGCAGCCAAGACCCGTGGGACAGGGGTGCAGATACGCAGTATTTT. Translation gives CASSQDPWDRGADTQYF.

The V call is TRBV29-1, the J call TRBJ1-2; TRBD1 matches 7 bases. The CDR3 contains 14 residues. V gave up 6 bases and J gave up 2 bases; unmatched junction bases: 9. Germline V lookup: CDR1 SQVTM, CDR2 ANQGSEA. This CDR3 reads CSVVTGEENYGYTF. For the CDR3, the DNA is TGCAGCGTCGTTACAGGGGAGGAGAACTATGGCTACACCTTC.

The chain combines TRBV2 with TRBJ1-2; D not certain. Germline lookup yields CDR1 SNHLY and CDR2 FYNNEI. Trimming left V 6 bases short and J 3 bases short, with 5 bases between. The CDR3 contains 11 residues. The CDR3 loop is CASRRDYGYTF. The CDR3 DNA reads TGTGCCAGCAGGCGGGACTATGGCTACACCTTC.

For the CDR3, the DNA is TGTGCCAGCAGCTTGGAACCAGGGTACGAGAACTATGGCTACACCTTC. Translated, it gives CASSLEPGYENYGYTF. V gene TRBV7-6 combines with J gene TRBJ1-2; tentative D call: TRBD1 (5 bases). CDR3 length: 16 residues. Deletions cut 3 bases from V and 2 bases from J, with 16 bases between. Germline V gene data show CDR1 as SGHVS and CDR2 as FNYEAQ.

The chain has TRBV6-5 and TRBJ1-1; 11 bases agree with TRBD1. Germline V gene sequence: CDR1 MNHEY, CDR2 SVGAGI. J was trimmed by 7 bases and V by 0 bases; bases with no gene match: 4. CDR3 length: 15 residues. The CDR3: CASSYSPGTGGEAFF. CDR3 nucleotides: TGTGCCAGCAGTTACTCACCCGGGACAGGGGGTGAAGCTTTCTTT.

This clone was recorded only once. This chain joins TRBV9 and TRBJ2-1, with 11 bases that match TRBD2. Trimming cost V 3 bases and J 4 bases; bases outside gene matches: 6. The CDR3 contains 16 residues. The germline V gene has CDR1 SGDLS and CDR2 YYNGEE. The CDR3 reads CASSATSGVGYNEQFF. CDR3 nucleotides: TGTGCCAGCAGCGCGACTAGCGGGGTAGGATACAATGAGCAGTTCTTC.

The chain recombines TRBV6-6 with TRBJ2-1, with D unclear. There are 13 residues in the CDR3. Germline CDR1 MNHNY, CDR2 SVGAGI (reference sequence). The V gene lost 5 bases and the J gene lost 6 bases, with 11 bases spanning the gap. CDR3 in amino acids: CASSLSQTNEQFF. DNA of the CDR3: TGTGCCAGCAGTCTTTCACAGACCAATGAGCAGTTCTTC.

The chain employs TRBV4-1 and TRBJ1-2, with a possible D match to TRBD1 (6 bases). The germline gives CDR1 MGHRA, CDR2 YSYEKL. Between the trimmed V and J ends, which lost 1 base and 4 bases, there was a span of 13 bases. The CDR3 loop spans 15 amino acids. The CDR3 nucleotides are TGCGCCAGCAGCCAAGGGACAGCCCTGAGCTATGGCTACACCTTC. It translates to CASSQGTALSYGYTF.

The V call is TRBV29-1, the J call TRBJ1-3; possible D gene TRBD1, 6 bases. The CDR3 loop spans 14 amino acids. Germline V gene sequence: CDR1 SQVTM, CDR2 ANQGSEA. V was trimmed by 3 bases and J by 2 bases, leaving 11 bases between them. CDR3 sequence reads: CSVDDRGTGNTIYF. In DNA, the CDR3 is TGCAGCGTTGACGATAGGGGGACTGGAAACACCATATATTTT. The full variable domain, its missing parts supplied by reference TRBV29-1 and TRBJ1-3, is SAVISQKPSRDICQRGTSLTIQCQVDSQVTMMFWYRQQPGQSLTLIATANQGSEATYESGFVIDKFPISRPNLTFSTLTVSNMSPEDSSIYLCSVDDRGTGNTIYFGEGSWLTVV.

The V call is TRBV27, the J call TRBJ2-1; perhaps TRBD2 as D (5 bases). This CDR3 is 16 amino acids long. From germline, CDR1 is MNHEY and CDR2 SMNVEV (reference sequence). The V gene lost 11 bases and the J gene lost 5 bases, with 25 bases spanning the gap. The DNA for the CDR3 is TGTGCCCATCCCCGGGCGGGCAGCTGGACCGACAATGAGCAGTTCTTC. Translated, it gives CAHPRAGSWTDNEQFF.

The rearrangement joins TRBV5-6 to TRBJ1-5; a possible D gene is TRBD1 (5 bases). CDR3 length equals 16 residues. The ends were cut back, 0 bases at V and 1 base at J, with 11 bases in the middle. The V gene's germline CDR1 is SGHDT and CDR2 YYEEEE. Written as DNA, the CDR3 is TGTGCCAGCAGCTTGGCCGCCGGGGGGAGCAATCAGCCCCAGCATTTT. Translation: CASSLAAGGSNQPQHF.

The count of this clone is one. The rearrangement uses TRBV2 and TRBJ1-1; no clear D gene. Per the germline V gene, CDR1 is SNHLY and CDR2 is FYNNEI. The CDR3 extends over 13 amino acids. V was pared by 4 bases and J by 1 base, with 7 bases between. The CDR3 region has the DNA TGTGCCAGCAGTGCGAGCTGGAACACTGAAGCTTTCTTT. Amino acids: CASSASWNTEAFF.

The genes are TRBV5-4 and TRBJ2-1, with 10 bases aligning to TRBD2. The germline CDR1 and CDR2 sequences are SGHNT and YYREEE (reference sequence). CDR3 length equals 16 residues. The ends lost 4 bases at V and 0 bases at J; junction bases unmatched: 4. The CDR3 DNA follows: TGTGCCAGCAGCCCAGCGGGGGGGAGCTCCTACAATGAGCAGTTCTTC. This sequence encodes CASSPAGGSSYNEQFF.

V gene TRBV7-9 combines with J gene TRBJ1-1; 7 nucleotides align to TRBD1. J was trimmed by 4 bases and V by 5 bases; bases with no gene match: 4. Per germline, CDR1 SEHNR and CDR2 FQNEAQ (reference sequence). CDR3 length: 13 amino acids. The CDR3 sequence is CASSLGTATEAFF. The CDR3 DNA is TGTGCCAGCAGCCTCGGGACAGCCACTGAAGCTTTCTTT.

This clone was observed a few times. The gene calls are TRBV11-2 and TRBJ2-7; D might be TRBD1 (5 bases). The CDR3 contains 12 residues. Germline V lookup: CDR1 SGHAT, CDR2 FQNNGV. Trimming left V 5 bases short and J 6 bases short, with 11 bases between. The CDR3 nucleotides read TGTGCCAGCAGCATCAGGGAACGCGAGCAGTACTTC. Its translation: CASSIREREQYF.

V usage is TRBV6-5 and J usage is TRBJ2-7; D may be TRBD2 (6 bases). The CDR3 runs to 13 residues. Per germline, CDR1 MNHEY and CDR2 SVGAGI. Trimming left V 8 bases short and J 2 bases short, with 13 bases between. CDR3 DNA: TGTGCCAGCGGGGGGAGTGATCCCTACGAGCAGTACTTC. It specifies CASGGSDPYEQYF.